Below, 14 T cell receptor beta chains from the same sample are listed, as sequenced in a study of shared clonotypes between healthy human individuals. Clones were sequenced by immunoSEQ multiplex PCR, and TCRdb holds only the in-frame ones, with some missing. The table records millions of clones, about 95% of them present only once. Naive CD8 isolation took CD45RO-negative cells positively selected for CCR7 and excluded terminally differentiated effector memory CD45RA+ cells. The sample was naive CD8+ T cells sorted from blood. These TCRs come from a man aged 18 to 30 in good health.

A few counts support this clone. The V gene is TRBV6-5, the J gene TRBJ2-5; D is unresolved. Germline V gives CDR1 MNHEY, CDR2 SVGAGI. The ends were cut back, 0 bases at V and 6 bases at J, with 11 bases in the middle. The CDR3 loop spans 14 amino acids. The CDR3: CASSYSAGFQTQYF. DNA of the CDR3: TGTGCCAGCAGTTACTCTGCAGGTTTTCAGACCCAGTACTTC.

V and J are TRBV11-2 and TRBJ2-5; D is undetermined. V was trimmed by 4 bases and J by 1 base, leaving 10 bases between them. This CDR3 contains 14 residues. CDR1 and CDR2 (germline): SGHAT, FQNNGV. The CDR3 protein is CASSSEVGQETQYF. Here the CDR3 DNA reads TGTGCCAGCAGCTCAGAGGTGGGCCAAGAGACCCAGTACTTC.

This CDR3 is CASSYTGGPTSYNSPLHF. The DNA for the CDR3 is TGTGCCAGCAGTTATACAGGGGGCCCCACGTCCTATAATTCACCCCTCCACTTT. This chain uses TRBV27 with TRBJ1-6, with 9 bases that match TRBD1. This CDR3 comprises 18 residues. Germline V gene data show CDR1 as MNHEY and CDR2 as SMNVEV (reference sequence). J gave up 1 base and V 4 bases, and 8 bases lay outside the gene matches.

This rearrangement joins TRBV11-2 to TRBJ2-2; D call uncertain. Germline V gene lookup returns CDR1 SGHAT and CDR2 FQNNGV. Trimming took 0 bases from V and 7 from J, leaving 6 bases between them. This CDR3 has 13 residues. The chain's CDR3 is CASSLDVGGELFF. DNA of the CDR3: TGTGCCAGCAGCTTAGATGTGGGCGGGGAGCTGTTTTTT.

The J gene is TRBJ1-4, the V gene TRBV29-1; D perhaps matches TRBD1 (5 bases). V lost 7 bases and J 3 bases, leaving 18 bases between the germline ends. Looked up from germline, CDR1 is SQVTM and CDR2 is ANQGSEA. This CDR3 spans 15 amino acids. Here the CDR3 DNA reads TGCAGCGCGAAGGAACCAGGGAACTCTAATGAAAAACTGTTTTTT. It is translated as CSAKEPGNSNEKLFF.

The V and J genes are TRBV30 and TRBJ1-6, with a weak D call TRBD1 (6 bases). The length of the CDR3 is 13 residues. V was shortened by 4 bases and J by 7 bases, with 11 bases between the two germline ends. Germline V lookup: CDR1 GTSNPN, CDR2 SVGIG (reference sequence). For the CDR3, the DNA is TGTGCCTGGACGGAGGGGGACAATTCACCCCTCCACTTT. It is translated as CAWTEGDNSPLHF.

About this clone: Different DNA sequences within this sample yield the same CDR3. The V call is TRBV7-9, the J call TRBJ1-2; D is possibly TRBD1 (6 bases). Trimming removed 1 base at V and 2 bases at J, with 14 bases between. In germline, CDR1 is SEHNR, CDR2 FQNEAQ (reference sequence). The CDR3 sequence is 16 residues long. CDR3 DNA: TGTGCCAGCAGCTTAGTTACAGGGCGTCCAAACTATGGCTACACCTTC. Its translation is CASSLVTGRPNYGYTF. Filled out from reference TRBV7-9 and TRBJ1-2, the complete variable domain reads DTGVSQNPRHKITKRGQNVTFRCDPISEHNRLYWYRQTLGQGPEFLTYFQNEAQLEKSRLLSDRFSAERPKGSFSTLEIQRTEQGDSAMYLCASSLVTGRPNYGYTFGSGTRLTVV.

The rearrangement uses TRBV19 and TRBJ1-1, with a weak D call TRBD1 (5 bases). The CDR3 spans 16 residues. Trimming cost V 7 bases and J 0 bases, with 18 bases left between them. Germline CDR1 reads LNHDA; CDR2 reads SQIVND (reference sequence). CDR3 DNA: TGTGCCAGTAACCCGGGAGAGGGGCGAATGAACACTGAAGCTTTCTTT. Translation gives CASNPGEGRMNTEAFF.

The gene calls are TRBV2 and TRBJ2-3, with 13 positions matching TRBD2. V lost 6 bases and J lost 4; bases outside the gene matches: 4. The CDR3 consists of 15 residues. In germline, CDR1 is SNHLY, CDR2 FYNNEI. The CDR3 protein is CASSDTSGGADTQYF. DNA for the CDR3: TGTGCCAGCAGCGACACTAGCGGGGGGGCAGATACGCAGTATTTT.

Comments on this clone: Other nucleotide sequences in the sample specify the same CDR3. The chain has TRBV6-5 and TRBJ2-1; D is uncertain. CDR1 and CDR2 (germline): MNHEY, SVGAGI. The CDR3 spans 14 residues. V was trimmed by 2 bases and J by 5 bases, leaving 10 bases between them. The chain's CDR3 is CASSYGGENNEQFF. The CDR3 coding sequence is TGTGCCAGCAGTTACGGCGGAGAGAACAATGAGCAGTTCTTC.

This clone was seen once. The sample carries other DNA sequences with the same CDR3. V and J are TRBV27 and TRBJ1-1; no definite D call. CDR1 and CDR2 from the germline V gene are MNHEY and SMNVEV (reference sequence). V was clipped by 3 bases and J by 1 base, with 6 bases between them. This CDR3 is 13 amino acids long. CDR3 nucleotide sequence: TGTGCCAGCAGTTTGGTGGAGAACACTGAAGCTTTCTTT. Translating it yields CASSLVENTEAFF.

DNA for the CDR3: TGTGCCAGCAGCTTTGGACTAGCGGGAGGGCCGGTAGAGACCCAGTACTTC. Residues: CASSFGLAGGPVETQYF. The chain joins TRBV5-6 to TRBJ2-5; 15 bases fit TRBD2. Germline CDR1 is SGHDT and CDR2 is YYEEEE. CDR3 size: 17 residues. V lost 2 bases, J lost 4 bases, and 6 bases stayed unmatched.

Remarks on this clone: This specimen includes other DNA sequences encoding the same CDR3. Here the CDR3 reads CASSLGASYYGYTF. Written as DNA, the CDR3 is TGTGCCAGCAGCTTAGGTGCTTCCTACTATGGCTACACCTTC. The genes are TRBV7-9 and TRBJ1-2; no firm D call. With 1 base removed from V and 3 bases from J, the gap between germline ends came to 9 bases. There are 14 residues in the CDR3. The germline CDR1 and CDR2 sequences are SEHNR and FQNEAQ (reference sequence).

The CDR3 DNA reads as TGTGCCAGCAGCTCCGGCGCCCTAGGTGATGTCCAACAAGAGACCCAGTACTTC. It encodes CASSSGALGDVQQETQYF. The rearrangement links TRBV7-3 to TRBJ2-5; D not certain. This CDR3 is built from 18 residues. V lost 4 bases to trimming and J lost 2 bases, with 23 bases between them. Looked up from germline, CDR1 is SGHTA and CDR2 is FQGTGA.